Detailed here is one TCR beta chain. In the original analysis: Reference gene primers were amplified, and this amplification served to estimate nucleated cell counts. TCRdb keeps only in-frame clones here, not all; method: immunoSEQ multiplex PCR. The V and J calls and clone size were taken over from that table, and D and trimming were inferred from the DNA. The sample lists around 62,000 clones; 70% to 90% were seen once. The entry originates in a study of blood T cell repertoires in COVID-19. Study context: COVID-19 samples collected from the United States, Italy and Spain covered acute and convalescent phases. From T cells, B-cell-depleted T cells, or PBMCs came the material, which was cDNA or gDNA.

The sequence was collected from a man aged 55 to 69 with acute or convalescent COVID-19. The sample consisted of peripheral blood.

The CDR3 spells CAPTGAPYGYTF. CDR3 bases: TGTGCCCCCACAGGGGCCCCCTATGGCTACACCTTC. V and J are TRBV24-1 and TRBJ1-2; 7 nucleotides match TRBD1. CDR3 length: 12 residues. Germline values: CDR1 KGHDR, CDR2 SFDVKD. Trimming cost V 12 bases and J 4 bases; bases outside gene matches: 7.